This T cell receptor (beta chain) emerged from a study of shared clonotypes between healthy human individuals (dated by TCRdb to about 2020). Notes on the research overall: A few men and two women, aged 18 to 49 years, made up the cohort. Different laboratories and diverse techniques were used to prepare libraries and sequence TCR repertoires, to increase sequencing depth and limit assay-specific biases. Between about 0.94 and 8.9 billion PBMCs per donor were obtained by leukapheresis. Blood TCR repertoires of about five healthy adults were deeply sequenced to estimate repertoire size and the extent of clonotype sharing between individuals. Per donor, three plates each were used for CD4 naive and CD4 memory, two for CD8 naive, and one for CD8 memory. On the study overall, not on this receptor specifically: Compared with non-shared clonotypes, the clonotypes found in all four sorted-subset donors had higher generation probabilities. Because the study included only a small number of donors, the genetic and exposure-history diversity represented was limited. Even with the large sequencing depth, rarefaction of the sorted-subset datasets indicated that sequencing was incomplete. Estimated clonotype richness was generally larger for naive than for memory subsets. When several donors were compared, the shared fraction of clonotypes was around 5% for naive CD4, around 4% for naive CD8, 2% to 2.5% for memory CD4, and less than 0.5% for memory CD8. Only blood was sampled, and tissue TCR repertoires likely differ from those in blood. Pairwise subsampling led to the expectation that sequencing depth would affect the degree of clonotype sharing among donors.

CD8 naive samples consisted of CD45RO-negative cells that were positively selected for CCR7, yielding a CD45RA+CCR7+ population without TemRA cells. Donors were healthy HIV-negative adults with no recently reported acute infections or vaccinations. All donors were Caucasian adults living in Nashville, Tennessee, USA. Blood was collected by leukapheresis, and PBMCs were isolated by Ficoll-Histopaque density gradient centrifugation and then cryopreserved in liquid nitrogen vapor phase. Purity and quantity of every magnetically sorted T cell population were checked by analytical flow cytometry. Genomic DNA was isolated from each sorted fraction and quantified by UV absorbance on a Nanodrop 2000c. As to this clone: Which antigen it targets is not known. No much larger clone exists at a distance of one base, and base qualities are not known.

The germline V gene gives CDR1 as SGHTA and CDR2 as FQGTGA. Relative to germline, V is 3 bases shorter and J is 5 bases shorter, with 14 bases between their ends. The CDR3 starts with the cysteine, ends with the phenylalanine, and has 16 residues. Only the CDR3 portion is preserved as DNA: 48 bases, with reading frame beginning at the first base. Using the deep immunoSEQ assay, TCR CDR3 regions were amplified from genomic DNA by multiplex PCR. Extracted genomic DNA from each cell subset was distributed evenly across all wells of several immunoSEQ 96-well plates, and each plate was treated as a replicate. Each replicate PCR for sorted subsets received approximately 200 ng genomic DNA, equal to some 32,000 T cell genomes. The purified libraries were quantified using a Qubit 3.0 fluorometer, sized with a Bioanalyzer 2100, and then quantified again using the KAPA Library Quantification kit. Each immunoSEQ 96-well plate was sequenced on its own single-read 150-cycle Illumina NextSeq 550 flow cell. Regarding the original processing steps: The immunoSEQ output contained only junctional sequences without quality scores, so filtering could not match that applied to full-length reads. Sequences were annotated with PyIR, a Python wrapper for IgBLAST v1.9, and V/J genes and CDR3 were assigned using IMGT germline references. Reads were removed for weak V/J assignments (E-value above 1e-6), missing CDR3, stop codons, out-of-frame junctions, or ambiguous translated residues. V3J clonotypes were defined as sequences sharing the same inferred V gene, J gene, and CDR3 amino acid sequence. Percentage overlap between repertoires was calculated by dividing the number of shared unique clonotypes by the size of the smaller repertoire. Richness of each repertoire was evaluated using RTK rarefaction, the Chao1 estimator, and Recon v2.1 estimates of unobserved clonotypes. For all TCRbeta clonotypes obtained by the gDNA method from a handful of donors, generation probabilities were computed with OLGA. TCRdb took over this immuneACCESS table, retaining in-frame rearrangements with V and J assigned. Such tables are incomplete; in checked studies, under half of the missing clones stem from an unresolved V gene, and the remainder is unexplained. V and J calls and clone size are as listed in that table; D and trimming were resolved from the DNA. This sample holds about 1,800,000 clones; approximately 94% were observed only once. The ten top clones hold 1.2% of the sample.

Material: naive CD8+ T cells sorted from blood. Sample cell subset or site, as interpreted from the label and publication: CD45RA+CCR7+. In this chain, TRBV7-3 is recombined with TRBJ1-6; the D gene is possibly TRBD1, with 5 bases matching. The sequence was collected from a man aged 18 to 30 in good health. In nucleotide form, the sequence is TGTGCCAGCAGCTTCAGCCGGGGGGGTAATAATTCACCCCTCCACTTT. This sequence encodes CASSFSRGGNNSPLHF. When the CDR3 is completed using the reference TRBV7-3 and TRBJ1-6 genes on either side, the full variable domain is GAGVSQTPSNKVTEKGKYVELRCDPISGHTALYWYRQSLGQGPEFLIYFQGTGAADDSGLPNDRFFAVRPEGSVSTLKIQRTERGDSAVYLCASSFSRGGNNSPLHFGNGTRLTVT.